This TCR beta chain was sequenced in a study of cytomegalovirus exposure and HLA in healthy donors. Study-level information: For the approximately 360 genotyped donors, around 76% fell within the Caucasian-associated ancestry cluster.

Every donor was a healthy person donating bone marrow. PCR amplification relied on 60 Vbeta primers (plus 13 Jbeta primers). Using immunoSEQ multiplex PCR, the repertoire was profiled, and TCRdb retains in-frame clones only, with some absent. The profile shows 100,000 to 150,000 clones, approximately 70% of them singletons. CDR3 size: 13 residues. V was cut by 8 bases and J by 7 bases, with 15 bases left in between. The germline V gene encodes CDR1 MRHNA and CDR2 SNTAGT. The sequence was obtained from a man aged 60 to 75 in good health and CMV-seropositive. The chain has TRBV6-4 and TRBJ1-5; D not certain. The sequenced material came from PBMCs. The CDR3 here is CASSLEGDQPQHF. The CDR3 coding sequence is TGTGCCAGCTCGCTCGAGGGCGACCAGCCCCAGCATTTT.